The 16 T cell receptor beta chains presented below share a single source sample, sequenced in a study of blood T cell repertoires in COVID-19. This table comes from immunoSEQ multiplex PCR, and its TCRdb copy is limited to in-frame clones, with some not included. Here the sample spans approximately 140,000 clones, about 80% being singletons. The sample comprised PBMCs or T cells enriched from blood (not recorded which). Receptors were obtained from a man aged 40-50 years with acute COVID-19.

V usage is TRBV19 and J usage is TRBJ1-4; TRBD1 matches at 9 bases. V was pared by 3 bases and J by 8 bases, with 4 bases of the junction left unmatched. Germline CDR1 and CDR2: LNHDA and SQIVND (reference sequence). The CDR3 loop spans 14 amino acids. This CDR3 is CASSMGQGGEKLFF. In nucleotides, the CDR3 is TGTGCCAGTAGTATGGGACAGGGAGGAGAAAAACTGTTTTTT. Looking up the rest from reference TRBV19 and TRBJ1-4 gives the full variable domain: DGGITQSPKYLFRKEGQNVTLSCEQNLNHDAMYWYRQDPGQGLRLIYYSQIVNDFQKGDIAEGYSVSREKKESFPLTVTSAQKNPTAFYLCASSMGQGGEKLFFGSGTQLSVL.

The chain employs TRBV28 and TRBJ2-7; 11 bases map to TRBD1. The CDR3 runs to 12 residues. Unmatched junction bases numbered 0, after V lost 8 bases and J lost 3 bases. The germline V gene encodes CDR1 MDHEN and CDR2 SYDVKM. DNA of the CDR3: TGTGCCAGCGGGACAGGGGGCTACGAGCAGTACTTC. This gives the protein CASGTGGYEQYF.

The chain couples TRBV24-1 to TRBJ2-1; 14 bases align to TRBD2. CDR3 length equals 16 residues. In germline, CDR1 is KGHDR, CDR2 SFDVKD. Trimming took 2 bases from V and 6 from J; bases not matched to a gene: 2. The CDR3 loop reads CATSDSGLAGGNEQFF. The CDR3, as DNA: TGTGCCACCAGTGATTCTGGACTAGCGGGAGGCAATGAGCAGTTCTTC.

J is TRBJ2-7 and V is TRBV15; D remains unclear. Germline lookup yields CDR1 LNHNV and CDR2 YYDKDF (reference sequence). V lost 0 bases and J 0 bases, leaving 9 bases between the germline ends. This CDR3 is 15 amino acids long. The CDR3 loop reads CATSRDLDSSYEQYF. The CDR3, as DNA: TGTGCCACCAGCAGAGATCTTGATAGCTCCTACGAGCAGTACTTC.

This chain joins TRBV7-2 and TRBJ1-1, with D perhaps TRBD1 (5 bases). Between the trimmed V and J ends, which lost 1 base and 0 bases, there was a span of 9 bases. The germline gives CDR1 SGHTA, CDR2 FQGNSA. The CDR3 loop spans 15 amino acids. CDR3 sequence (DNA): TGTGCCAGCAGCTTAGGGGGGGACCTGAACACTGAAGCTTTCTTT. Its protein product is CASSLGGDLNTEAFF. The full variable domain, rest sourced from reference TRBV7-2 and TRBJ1-1, is GAGVSQSPSNKVTEKGKDVELRCDPISGHTALYWYRQSLGQGLEFLIYFQGNSAPDKSGLPSDRFSAERTGGSVSTLTIQRTQQEDSAVYLCASSLGGDLNTEAFFGQGTRLTVV.

The chain is built from TRBV7-2 and TRBJ1-1; no clear D gene. The V and J ends lost 1 base and 5 bases respectively, with 14 bases between them. The CDR3 runs 15 residues. Germline V gene lookup returns CDR1 SGHTA and CDR2 FQGNSA. This CDR3 reads CASSLVAGRGTEAFF. CDR3 bases: TGTGCCAGCAGCTTAGTGGCTGGTCGAGGAACTGAAGCTTTCTTT.

V is TRBV27 and J is TRBJ2-7; TRBD2 aligns across 9 bases. Germline CDR1 and CDR2: MNHEY and SMNVEV (reference sequence). V was pared by 7 bases and J by 0 bases, with 4 bases of the junction left unmatched. This CDR3 is built from 14 residues. CDR3 sequence reads: CASKAGGVSYEQYF. The CDR3 coding sequence is TGTGCCAGCAAAGCGGGAGGAGTCTCCTACGAGCAGTACTTC.

The chain recombines TRBV30 with TRBJ2-3; weak D call: TRBD2 (5 bases). Trimming pared 3 bases from V and 4 bases from J, leaving 17 bases between. Germline CDR1 reads GTSNPN; CDR2 reads SVGIG (reference sequence). The CDR3 runs to 15 residues. The CDR3 is CAWSPPRAPPDTQYF. The CDR3 DNA reads as TGTGCCTGGAGCCCCCCGAGGGCCCCCCCAGATACGCAGTATTTT.

This chain joins TRBV7-9 and TRBJ1-3; 7 bases agree with TRBD1. CDR1 and CDR2 (germline): SEHNR, FQNEAQ (reference sequence). The CDR3 extends over 13 amino acids. With 5 bases clipped from V and 7 bases from J, the junction kept 5 bases outside the gene matches. The CDR3 bases are TGTGCCAGCAGCCGGGAGGGGGCCAACACCATATATTTT. It translates to CASSREGANTIYF.

This clone came up once. The rearrangement uses TRBV2 and TRBJ1-3; D not certain. The CDR3 loop spans 16 amino acids. Germline V gene lookup returns CDR1 SNHLY and CDR2 FYNNEI. V shed 0 bases and J shed 7 bases, with 16 bases lying between them. Written as DNA, the CDR3 is TGTGCCAGCAGTGAAGCGTACCTGACGGAGGCGAACACCATATATTTT. This gives the protein CASSEAYLTEANTIYF.

This clone turned up a few times. V is TRBV28 and J is TRBJ1-2; the D gene is possibly TRBD1 (6 bases). Trimming pared 3 bases from V and 6 bases from J, leaving 11 bases between. The CDR3 spans 13 residues. CDR1 is MDHEN, CDR2 SYDVKM, per germline. CDR3 protein: CASSFGTLDGYTF. CDR3 bases: TGTGCCAGCAGTTTCGGGACACTTGATGGCTACACCTTC.

Concerning this clone: Other DNA sequences in the sample encode the same CDR3. The chain uses TRBV28 and TRBJ2-7; TRBD1 is a possible D gene (6 bases). With 5 bases removed from V and 3 bases from J, the gap between germline ends came to 11 bases. CDR3 size: 13 residues. The germline CDR1 and CDR2 sequences are MDHEN and SYDVKM. The CDR3: CASSPGQNYEQYF. The CDR3 bases are TGTGCCAGCAGTCCCGGACAGAACTACGAGCAGTACTTC.

The rearrangement joins TRBV3-1 (or the pseudogene TRBV3-2) to TRBJ2-7; TRBD1 matches 9 bases. CDR1 is LGHDT, CDR2 YNNKEL, per germline (reference sequence). This CDR3 is 13 amino acids long. J gave up 3 bases and V 4 bases, and 1 base lay outside the gene matches. The CDR3 DNA is TGTGCCAGCAGCCGGGACAGGGACTACGAGCAGTACTTC. It yields the protein CASSRDRDYEQYF.

The chain links TRBV15 to TRBJ1-2; 10 nucleotides match TRBD1. The CDR3 contains 15 residues. Germline CDR1 reads LNHNV; CDR2 reads YYDKDF (reference sequence). Unmatched junction bases numbered 6, after V lost 0 bases and J lost 8 bases. The CDR3 sequence is CATSRDFGQGVGYTF. In nucleotides, the CDR3 is TGTGCCACCAGCAGAGATTTCGGACAGGGGGTCGGCTACACCTTC.

V gene TRBV6-1 combines with J gene TRBJ2-1; D unclear. The germline CDR1 and CDR2 sequences are MNHNS and SASEGT. V was clipped by 3 bases and J by 5 bases, with 8 bases between them. The CDR3 covers 13 residues. The CDR3 region has the DNA TGTGCCAGCAGTGACCCCAACAACAATGAGCAGTTCTTC. Its protein is CASSDPNNNEQFF.

The CDR3 loop reads CASGKAGSYYEQYF. CDR3 DNA: TGTGCCAGCGGAAAAGCGGGATCTTACTACGAGCAGTACTTC. This chain uses TRBV25-1 with TRBJ2-7, with 7 bases aligning to TRBD2. CDR3 length equals 14 residues. Per the germline V gene, CDR1 is MGHDK and CDR2 is SYGVNS. Trimming took 8 bases from V and 3 from J; bases not matched to a gene: 10.